This TCR beta chain was captured by sequencing in a study of beta chain features in type 1 diabetes. As for the study in general: Age, gender and cell yields were similar between patients and healthy donors.

Per donor, one heparinised blood draw averaged roughly 110 mL. Since all of the isolated RNA was reverse transcribed, expressed TCRB transcripts were what got sequenced. Profiling relied on immunoSEQ multiplex PCR, and the TCRdb table lists in-frame clones only, not all of them. The sample yields under 300,000 clones, about 14% seen once. The V gene lost 0 bases and the J gene lost 6 bases, with 8 bases spanning the gap. This CDR3 has 13 residues. Looked up from germline, CDR1 is LNHNV and CDR2 is YYDKDF (reference sequence). This clone has a handful of counts. No antigen is known for it. Regarding the study as a whole: More deletions and fewer insertions at VDJ junctions were seen in type 1 diabetes patients. The analysis here could not establish whether HLA type shapes TCRB rearrangement. The study found moderately but significantly shorter TCRB CDR3s in all four CD4+ subsets of Type 1 diabetes patients.

The sequence derives from a man in his thirties or forties with type 1 diabetes. The sequenced sample was naive CD4+ T cells from blood. The chain carries TRBV15 and TRBJ1-1, with D uncertain. CDR3 bases: TGTGCCACCAGCAGAGATTCCCGCGCTGAAGCTTTCTTT. Its translation: CATSRDSRAEAFF.